Listed below are T cell receptor beta chains from one sample, sequenced in a study of cytomegalovirus exposure and HLA in healthy donors. Repertoires were generated with immunoSEQ multiplex PCR, while TCRdb's copy carries only in-frame clones and drops some. Of about 160,000 clones in the sample, 84% were seen once. The sequencing input was PBMCs. Source of these receptors: a man younger than 35 in good health and CMV-seronegative. Both conserved end residues are part of each CDR3. Fields, in order: CDR3 protein, CDR3 DNA, V gene, D gene, J gene, clone size. A D gene is named only where the DNA matches it firmly. The size field is filled for only some rows; it gives once, few, many or a size class.

CDR3 protein: CASSLAPRGLRKGETQYF
CDR3 DNA: TGTGCCAGCAGCTTAGCCCCCAGGGGGCTAAGGAAGGGGGAGACCCAGTACTTC
V gene: TRBV7-9
D gene: TRBD1
J gene: TRBJ2-5
clone size: -

CDR3 protein: CASSSSGTGGYGYTF
CDR3 DNA: TGTGCCAGCAGCTCCTCCGGGACAGGGGGCTATGGCTACACCTTC
V gene: TRBV7-8
D gene: TRBD1
J gene: TRBJ1-2
clone size: once

CDR3 protein: CASSQEAFLTGAPYGYTF
CDR3 DNA: TGCGCCAGCAGCCAAGAGGCGTTTCTGACAGGGGCTCCCTATGGCTACACCTTC
V gene: TRBV4-3
D gene: TRBD1
J gene: TRBJ1-2
clone size: -

CDR3 protein: CASSIYRAEVEKLFF
CDR3 DNA: TGTGCCAGCAGCATTTACAGGGCGGAAGTTGAAAAACTGTTTTTT
V gene: TRBV7-9
D gene: -
J gene: TRBJ1-4
clone size: once

CDR3 protein: CAWSVGRAFVEQYF
CDR3 DNA: TGTGCCTGGAGTGTAGGCAGGGCGTTCGTCGAGCAGTACTTC
V gene: TRBV30
D gene: -
J gene: TRBJ2-7
clone size: -

CDR3 protein: CASSYSNEQYF
CDR3 DNA: TGTGCCAGCAGTTACTCGAACGAGCAGTACTTC
V gene: TRBV6-5
D gene: -
J gene: TRBJ2-7
clone size: -

CDR3 protein: CASRRQTSGNTIYF
CDR3 DNA: TGTGCCAGCAGAAGACAGACATCTGGAAACACCATATATTTT
V gene: TRBV28
D gene: -
J gene: TRBJ1-3
clone size: -

CDR3 protein: CASGKGRGGDQYF
CDR3 DNA: TGTGCTAGTGGTAAGGGACGCGGCGGGGATCAGTACTTC
V gene: TRBV12-5
D gene: -
J gene: TRBJ2-7
clone size: -

CDR3 protein: CASSSLLAGETQYF
CDR3 DNA: TGTGCCAGCAGCTCCTTACTAGCGGGCGAGACCCAGTACTTC
V gene: TRBV7-8
D gene: TRBD2
J gene: TRBJ2-5
clone size: -

CDR3 protein: CSSSLGAHEQYF
CDR3 DNA: TGTTCCAGCAGCTTGGGGGCCCACGAGCAGTACTTC
V gene: TRBV7-9
D gene: -
J gene: TRBJ2-7
clone size: -

CDR3 protein: CASLARQSNQPQHF
CDR3 DNA: TGTGCCAGCCTGGCCAGACAGTCCAATCAGCCCCAGCATTTT
V gene: TRBV6-1
D gene: -
J gene: TRBJ1-5
clone size: -

CDR3 protein: CASKPGGSTGELFF
CDR3 DNA: TGTGCCAGCAAACCGGGAGGGAGCACCGGGGAGCTGTTTTTT
V gene: TRBV9
D gene: TRBD2
J gene: TRBJ2-2
clone size: -

CDR3 protein: CASSAPRGAGIEEQYF
CDR3 DNA: TGTGCCAGCAGTGCCCCCCGAGGAGCGGGGATTGAGGAGCAGTACTTC
V gene: TRBV2
D gene: TRBD2
J gene: TRBJ2-7
clone size: few

CDR3 protein: CASSSGLAGGNEQFF
CDR3 DNA: TGTGCCAGCAGTTCGGGACTAGCGGGCGGGAATGAGCAGTTCTTC
V gene: TRBV27
D gene: TRBD2
J gene: TRBJ2-1
clone size: -

CDR3 protein: CAYGQGEKLFF
CDR3 DNA: TGTGCTTACGGACAGGGGGAAAAACTGTTTTTT
V gene: TRBV28
D gene: TRBD1
J gene: TRBJ1-4
clone size: -

CDR3 protein: CASSGQRQETQYF
CDR3 DNA: TGTGCCAGCTCCGGACAGCGTCAAGAGACCCAGTACTTC
V gene: TRBV2
D gene: -
J gene: TRBJ2-5
clone size: once

CDR3 protein: CASSLTEGGETQYF
CDR3 DNA: TGTGCCAGCAGCTTAACCGAAGGGGGTGAGACCCAGTACTTC
V gene: TRBV7-2
D gene: -
J gene: TRBJ2-5
clone size: -

CDR3 protein: CASSVGYGYTF
CDR3 DNA: TGCGCCAGCAGCGTCGGGTATGGCTACACCTTC
V gene: TRBV5-1
D gene: -
J gene: TRBJ1-2
clone size: -

CDR3 protein: CASSAEDRGPLGYTF
CDR3 DNA: TGTGCCAGCAGCGCCGAGGACAGGGGCCCACTTGGCTACACCTTC
V gene: TRBV28
D gene: TRBD1
J gene: TRBJ1-2
clone size: once

CDR3 protein: CASSVPGSPLHF
CDR3 DNA: TGTGCCAGCTCAGTTCCGGGTTCACCCCTCCACTTT
V gene: TRBV18
D gene: -
J gene: TRBJ1-6
clone size: -

CDR3 protein: CASSLGHSGAQYF
CDR3 DNA: TGTGCCAGCAGCTTAGGACACAGCGGGGCCCAGTACTTC
V gene: TRBV7-3
D gene: TRBD2
J gene: TRBJ2-5
clone size: -

CDR3 protein: CASSGQGMNQPQHF
CDR3 DNA: TGTGCCAGCAGCGGACAGGGAATGAATCAGCCCCAGCATTTT
V gene: TRBV28
D gene: TRBD1
J gene: TRBJ1-5
clone size: -

CDR3 protein: CASAGQLHSGANVLTF
CDR3 DNA: TGCGCCAGCGCTGGACAGCTTCACTCTGGGGCCAACGTCCTGACTTTC
V gene: TRBV5-1
D gene: -
J gene: TRBJ2-6
clone size: -

CDR3 protein: CASSRFSGYEQYF
CDR3 DNA: TGTGCCAGCAGCCGCTTTTCGGGGTACGAGCAGTACTTC
V gene: TRBV6-5
D gene: -
J gene: TRBJ2-7
clone size: -

CDR3 protein: CSSSLAPLEGDGYTF
CDR3 DNA: TGTTCCAGCAGCTTAGCTCCATTGGAGGGTGATGGCTACACCTTC
V gene: TRBV7-9
D gene: -
J gene: TRBJ1-2
clone size: -

CDR3 protein: CASSWGGEPNYGYTF
CDR3 DNA: TGTGCCAGCAGTTGGGGGGGGGAACCCAACTATGGCTACACCTTC
V gene: TRBV6-5
D gene: -
J gene: TRBJ1-2
clone size: -

CDR3 protein: CASIPQGINRYGYTF
CDR3 DNA: TGTGCCAGCATCCCCCAGGGAATCAATCGTTATGGCTACACCTTC
V gene: TRBV28
D gene: -
J gene: TRBJ1-2
clone size: -

CDR3 protein: CSVDEGNYEQYF
CDR3 DNA: TGCAGCGTTGACGAGGGAAACTACGAGCAGTACTTC
V gene: TRBV29-1
D gene: -
J gene: TRBJ2-7
clone size: few

CDR3 protein: CASDNLGVRTGRRTEAFF
CDR3 DNA: TGTGCCAGCGACAATTTAGGCGTCAGGACAGGCCGAAGGACTGAAGCTTTCTTT
V gene: TRBV28
D gene: TRBD1
J gene: TRBJ1-1
clone size: -

CDR3 protein: CASSRAGETNQPQHF
CDR3 DNA: TGTGCCAGTAGTAGGGCGGGAGAAACCAATCAGCCCCAGCATTTT
V gene: TRBV19
D gene: -
J gene: TRBJ1-5
clone size: few

CDR3 protein: CASSSSGTGVVGTEAFF
CDR3 DNA: TGCGCCAGCAGCTCCTCCGGGACAGGGGTCGTAGGGACTGAAGCTTTCTTT
V gene: TRBV5-1
D gene: TRBD1
J gene: TRBJ1-1
clone size: -

CDR3 protein: CAISEGTGLGGLFF
CDR3 DNA: TGTGCCATCAGTGAGGGAACTGGACTCGGGGGGCTGTTTTTT
V gene: TRBV10-3
D gene: -
J gene: TRBJ1-4
clone size: -